One and the same sample provided the 27 T cell receptor beta chains below, sequenced in a study of T cell responses to AZD1222 COVID-19 vaccine. Only in-frame clones appear in the TCRdb table, and some are missing; sequencing was by immunoSEQ multiplex PCR. The table has some 170,000 clones, more than 80% seen once. The sequencing here drew on peripheral blood, taken on day 0 of AZD1222 vaccination. These receptor sequences come from an adult in good health.

The chain carries TRBV14 and TRBJ1-1; 8 bases are shared with TRBD1. Germline V gene lookup returns CDR1 SGHDN and CDR2 FVKESK. The V segment lost 4 bases and the J segment 1 base; nucleotides outside the gene matches: 8. The CDR3 covers 16 residues. The CDR3 sequence: CASSPGYRGENTEAFF. The CDR3 DNA follows: TGTGCCAGCAGCCCTGGATACAGGGGGGAGAACACTGAAGCTTTCTTT. The full variable domain, with the rest looked up from reference TRBV14 and TRBJ1-1, is EAGVTQFPSHSVIEKGQTVTLRCDPISGHDNLYWYRRVMGKEIKFLLHFVKESKQDESGMPNNRFLAERTGGTYSTLKVQPAELEDSGVYFCASSPGYRGENTEAFFGQGTRLTVV.

This clone was picked up a small number of times. The rearrangement joins TRBV15 to TRBJ2-3; 10 nucleotides match TRBD1. Germline values: CDR1 LNHNV, CDR2 YYDKDF (reference sequence). With V trimmed by 7 bases and J by 3 bases, 10 bases remained unmatched. The CDR3 sequence is 16 residues long. CDR3 DNA: TGTGCCACCAACAAATACGGACAGGGGGGAACAGATACGCAGTATTTT. This gives the protein CATNKYGQGGTDTQYF.

This rearrangement joins TRBV30 to TRBJ2-1, with 12 bases matching TRBD2. V shed 2 bases and J 3 bases; nucleotides not matched to a gene: 8. The CDR3 runs 17 residues. The V gene's germline CDR1 is GTSNPN and CDR2 SVGIG (reference sequence). CDR3: CAWSFRTSGENYNEQFF. Written as DNA, the CDR3 is TGTGCCTGGAGTTTTAGGACTAGCGGGGAGAACTACAATGAGCAGTTCTTC.

This clone was observed once. The chain joins TRBV10-2 to TRBJ2-7; weak D call: TRBD1 (5 bases). Trimming left V 4 bases short and J 3 bases short, with 13 bases between. Germline CDR1 WSHSY, CDR2 SAAADI. The CDR3 contains 14 residues. The chain's CDR3 is CASSARAEYYEQYF. In DNA, the CDR3 is TGCGCCAGCAGTGCCAGGGCGGAGTACTACGAGCAGTACTTC.

The genes are TRBV5-4 and TRBJ1-2; possible D gene TRBD1, 6 bases. CDR3 size: 16 residues. Per germline, CDR1 SGHNT and CDR2 YYREEE (reference sequence). Between the trimmed V and J ends, which lost 1 base and 3 bases, there was a span of 16 bases. In nucleotides, the CDR3 is TGTGCCAGCAGCTTGTCAAAAGGCCAGGGGTACTATGGCTACACCTTC. This encodes CASSLSKGQGYYGYTF.

This clone showed up just a few times. The chain couples TRBV7-9 to TRBJ1-1; D is unresolved. V lost 1 base and J 7 bases, leaving 10 bases between the germline ends. CDR3 length: 13 residues. From germline, CDR1 is SEHNR and CDR2 FQNEAQ (reference sequence). The CDR3, as DNA: TGTGCCAGCAGCTTAGATCCGGCCCTTGAAGCTTTCTTT. This gives the protein CASSLDPALEAFF.

J is TRBJ1-1 and V is TRBV29-1, with 8 positions matching TRBD1. Germline V lookup: CDR1 SQVTM, CDR2 ANQGSEA. The CDR3 sequence is 16 residues long. Trimming at V came to 5 bases and at J to 0 bases, leaving 11 bases not matched to a gene. CDR3 protein: CSVKAGGPGVNTEAFF. The DNA for the CDR3 is TGCAGCGTTAAGGCAGGGGGCCCAGGGGTGAACACTGAAGCTTTCTTT. Looking up the rest from reference TRBV29-1 and TRBJ1-1 gives the full variable domain: SAVISQKPSRDICQRGTSLTIQCQVDSQVTMMFWYRQQPGQSLTLIATANQGSEATYESGFVIDKFPISRPNLTFSTLTVSNMSPEDSSIYLCSVKAGGPGVNTEAFFGQGTRLTVV.

The genes are TRBV19 and TRBJ1-1; 8 bases are a match to TRBD1. The ends lost 9 bases at V and 5 bases at J; junction bases unmatched: 29. CDR1 and CDR2 from the germline V gene are LNHDA and SQIVND (reference sequence). CDR3 length: 20 residues. The CDR3 DNA sequence: TGTGCCAGAGTACTCCCGAACCAGCCAAACTCAGGACAGGGATGGACTGAAGCTTTCTTT. Residues: CARVLPNQPNSGQGWTEAFF.

Remarks on this clone: The same CDR3 also results from other DNA sequences found in this sample. J is TRBJ1-1 and V is TRBV2, with D hard to call. Looked up from germline, CDR1 is SNHLY and CDR2 is FYNNEI. The CDR3 spans 13 residues. The V gene lost 4 bases and the J gene lost 0 bases, with 6 bases spanning the gap. The CDR3 DNA reads TGTGCCAGCAGTGCTGCTATGAACACTGAAGCTTTCTTT. This translates into CASSAAMNTEAFF.

The chain couples TRBV19 to TRBJ1-5; no definite D call. This CDR3 region has 15 residues. From germline, CDR1 is LNHDA and CDR2 SQIVND (reference sequence). V lost 0 bases to trimming and J lost 0 bases, with 6 bases between them. The CDR3 region is CASSIDPPSNQPQHF. CDR3 in DNA: TGTGCCAGTAGTATAGACCCCCCTAGCAATCAGCCCCAGCATTTT.

The rearrangement joins TRBV5-4 to TRBJ1-1; D possibly corresponds to TRBD1 (5 bases). V was pared by 0 bases and J by 0 bases, with 12 bases between. Germline V gene data show CDR1 as SGHNT and CDR2 as YYREEE (reference sequence). CDR3 length: 16 residues. CDR3 loop: CASSLGGALMNTEAFF. The CDR3 coding sequence is TGTGCCAGCAGCTTGGGAGGGGCCCTAATGAACACTGAAGCTTTCTTT.

V is TRBV27 and J is TRBJ1-2; 7 bases map to TRBD1. Trimming cost V 6 bases and J 8 bases; bases outside gene matches: 12. Germline CDR1 is MNHEY and CDR2 is SMNVEV (reference sequence). The CDR3 runs to 14 residues. The CDR3 reads CASSPQGRGQGYTF. CDR3 DNA: TGTGCCAGCAGCCCCCAGGGGAGGGGGCAGGGCTACACCTTC.

V is TRBV18 and J is TRBJ2-1; 9 nucleotides line up with TRBD2. With 6 bases clipped from V and 3 bases from J, the junction kept 3 bases outside the gene matches. The germline V gene has CDR1 KGHSH and CDR2 LQKENI. CDR3 size: 14 residues. For the CDR3, the DNA is TGTGCCAGCTCCGGACTAGCGATCTACAATGAGCAGTTCTTC. Translated, it gives CASSGLAIYNEQFF.

The rearrangement links TRBV5-1 to TRBJ1-1, with TRBD1 as a possible D gene (6 bases). The CDR3 covers 15 residues. The germline gives CDR1 SGHRS, CDR2 YFSETQ. Deletions cut 3 bases from V and 2 bases from J, with 14 bases between. CDR3 sequence reads: CASSYSTGDNTEAFF. CDR3 bases: TGCGCCAGCAGCTACTCGACAGGAGATAACACTGAAGCTTTCTTT.

This sequence joins TRBV5-4 and TRBJ1-6; no clear D gene. Germline CDR1 and CDR2: SGHNT and YYREEE (reference sequence). V lost 3 bases, J lost 0 bases, and 7 bases lay in between. The CDR3 covers 15 residues. The CDR3 reads CASSSISSYNSPLHF. CDR3 DNA: TGTGCCAGCAGCTCGATAAGCTCCTATAATTCACCCCTCCACTTT.

This clone was observed a single time. The rearrangement uses TRBV4-1 and TRBJ1-2; 7 bases are shared with TRBD1. In germline, CDR1 is MGHRA, CDR2 YSYEKL. This CDR3 has 15 residues. V was pared by 2 bases and J by 5 bases, with 8 bases of the junction left unmatched. CDR3 amino acids: CASSQWDSQGYGYTF. Here the CDR3 DNA reads TGCGCCAGCAGCCAATGGGACAGCCAAGGTTATGGCTACACCTTC.

The chain recombines TRBV5-1 with TRBJ1-2; TRBD1 matches at 9 bases. There are 14 residues in the CDR3. CDR1 and CDR2 (germline): SGHRS, YFSETQ. The V gene end was trimmed by 4 bases and the J gene end by 3 bases; junction bases not matched to a gene: 4. In DNA form, the CDR3 reads TGCGCCAGCAGCAGGGGACAGGGAGACTATGGCTACACCTTC. This codes for CASSRGQGDYGYTF. The entire variable domain, with the rest obtained from reference TRBV5-1 and TRBJ1-2, is as follows: KAGVTQTPRYLIKTRGQQVTLSCSPISGHRSVSWYQQTPGQGLQFLFEYFSETQRNKGNFPGRFSGRQFSNSRSEMNVSTLELGDSALYLCASSRGQGDYGYTFGSGTRLTVV.

The V and J genes are TRBV11-2 and TRBJ1-1; D uncertain. Germline values: CDR1 SGHAT, CDR2 FQNNGV. CDR3 length: 14 residues. V was shortened by 0 bases and J by 11 bases, with 16 bases between the two germline ends. The CDR3 sequence is CASSLDGPIREAFF. Here the CDR3 DNA reads TGTGCCAGCAGCTTAGACGGACCTATCCGGGAGGCTTTCTTT.

The V and J genes are TRBV4-1 and TRBJ1-2, with TRBD1 as a possible D gene (6 bases). There are 14 residues in the CDR3. Deletions cut 1 base from V and 8 bases from J, with 14 bases between. The germline V gene has CDR1 MGHRA and CDR2 YSYEKL. CDR3 region: CASSQVRRGGGYTF. CDR3 nucleotides: TGCGCCAGCAGCCAAGTGCGGAGGGGGGGAGGCTACACCTTC.

This chain links TRBV30 with TRBJ2-2; tentative D call: TRBD1 (5 bases). The CDR3 covers 12 residues. V was shortened by 4 bases and J by 6 bases, with 9 bases between the two germline ends. Germline V lookup: CDR1 GTSNPN, CDR2 SVGIG (reference sequence). CDR3: CAWNAGSGELFF. CDR3 sequence (DNA): TGTGCCTGGAATGCAGGGTCCGGGGAGCTGTTTTTT.

The chain joins TRBV5-1 to TRBJ1-4; weak D call: TRBD1 (6 bases). Germline CDR1 reads SGHRS; CDR2 reads YFSETQ. Between the trimmed V and J ends, which lost 4 bases and 8 bases, there was a span of 15 bases. The CDR3 extends over 14 amino acids. The CDR3 reads CASSHGAGEEKLFF. CDR3 sequence (DNA): TGCGCCAGCAGCCATGGGGCAGGGGAAGAAAAACTGTTTTTT.

This sequence joins TRBV7-8 and TRBJ1-5; TRBD1 is a possible D gene (6 bases). The V gene lost 1 base and the J gene lost 11 bases, with 18 bases spanning the gap. The CDR3 is 15 amino acids. Germline values: CDR1 SGHVS, CDR2 FQNEAQ. CDR3: CASSLEQGRVTTQHF. CDR3 sequence (DNA): TGTGCCAGCAGCTTAGAACAGGGTAGGGTTACGACCCAGCATTTT.

The chain has TRBV30 and TRBJ2-7; no clear D gene. The CDR3 spans 15 residues. Looked up from germline, CDR1 is GTSNPN and CDR2 is SVGIG (reference sequence). The V end lost 3 bases, the J end lost 1 base, and 16 bases lay between the germline ends. The CDR3 nucleotides read TGTGCCTGGAGCATGGGCCCTCCGCCATCCTACGAGCAGTACTTC. Translating it yields CAWSMGPPPSYEQYF.

This clone was counted once. The chain is built from TRBV5-1 and TRBJ2-5; 9 bases line up with TRBD2. The germline V gene encodes CDR1 SGHRS and CDR2 YFSETQ. The CDR3 extends over 14 amino acids. V trimming: 3 bases; J trimming: 4 bases; junction bases outside the gene matches: 4. For the CDR3, the DNA is TGCGCCAGCAGCTGGCGGGAGGGCCTAGAGACCCAGTACTTC. Translation gives CASSWREGLETQYF. The full variable domain, its missing parts supplied by reference TRBV5-1 and TRBJ2-5, is KAGVTQTPRYLIKTRGQQVTLSCSPISGHRSVSWYQQTPGQGLQFLFEYFSETQRNKGNFPGRFSGRQFSNSRSEMNVSTLELGDSALYLCASSWREGLETQYFGPGTRLLVL.

The J gene is TRBJ2-2, the V gene TRBV2, with 11 positions matching TRBD2. The ends lost 7 bases at V and 1 base at J; junction bases unmatched: 2. The germline gives CDR1 SNHLY, CDR2 FYNNEI. The CDR3 is made up of 15 amino acids. CDR3 residues: CASKGTSGNTGELFF. The DNA of the CDR3 is TGTGCCAGCAAAGGGACTAGCGGGAACACCGGGGAGCTGTTTTTT.

A word on this clone: A read error may account for a junction end that differs from germline. The rearrangement joins TRBV30 to TRBJ1-1; D may be TRBD1 (5 bases). The CDR3 length is 13 residues. Germline-derived CDR1 and CDR2 are GTSNPN and SVGIG (reference sequence). The CDR3 DNA reads TGTGCCTGGAGTGGTTGGGCAGGGCGTCCGTGGGCCTTT. As protein: CAWSGWAGRPWAF.

The chain recombines TRBV25-1 with TRBJ2-7; TRBD2 might be the D (5 bases). Deletions cut 8 bases from V and 5 bases from J, with 19 bases between. Germline-derived CDR1 and CDR2 are MGHDK and SYGVNS. The CDR3 loop spans 14 amino acids. CDR3 residues: CASHREGAPHEQYF. The DNA for the CDR3 is TGTGCCAGCCATCGAGAGGGAGCCCCGCACGAGCAGTACTTC.